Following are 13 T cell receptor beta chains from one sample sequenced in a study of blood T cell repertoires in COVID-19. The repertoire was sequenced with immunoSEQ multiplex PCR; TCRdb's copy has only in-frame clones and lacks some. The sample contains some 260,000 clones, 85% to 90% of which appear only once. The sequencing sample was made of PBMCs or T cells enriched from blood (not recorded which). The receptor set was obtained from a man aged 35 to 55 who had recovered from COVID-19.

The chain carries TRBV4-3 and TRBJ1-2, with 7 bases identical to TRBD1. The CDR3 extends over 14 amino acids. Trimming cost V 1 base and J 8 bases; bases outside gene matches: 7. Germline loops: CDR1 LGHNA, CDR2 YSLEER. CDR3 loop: CASSQATGLVGYTF. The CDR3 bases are TGCGCCAGCAGCCAAGCGACAGGGTTGGTCGGCTACACCTTC.

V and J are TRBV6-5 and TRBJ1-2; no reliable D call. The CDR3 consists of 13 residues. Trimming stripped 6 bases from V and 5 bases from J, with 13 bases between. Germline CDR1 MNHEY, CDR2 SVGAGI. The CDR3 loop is CASRRVMGYGYTF. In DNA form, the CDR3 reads TGTGCCAGCAGGAGGGTAATGGGGTATGGCTACACCTTC.

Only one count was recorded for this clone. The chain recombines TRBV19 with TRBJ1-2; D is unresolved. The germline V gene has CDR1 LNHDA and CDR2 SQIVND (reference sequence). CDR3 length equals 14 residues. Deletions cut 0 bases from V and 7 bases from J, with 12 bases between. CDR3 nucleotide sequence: TGTGCCAGTAGTATAGATCTACGAGGGCTTGGCTACACCTTC. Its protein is CASSIDLRGLGYTF.

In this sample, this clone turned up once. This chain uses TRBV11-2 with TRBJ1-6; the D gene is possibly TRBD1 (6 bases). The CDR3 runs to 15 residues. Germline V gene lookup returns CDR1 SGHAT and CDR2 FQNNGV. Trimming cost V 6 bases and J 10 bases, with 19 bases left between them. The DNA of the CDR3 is TGTGCCAGCAGACCACTGACAGGAGTCGGATCACCCCTCCACTTT. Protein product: CASRPLTGVGSPLHF. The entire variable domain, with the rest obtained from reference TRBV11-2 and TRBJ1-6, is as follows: EAGVAQSPRYKIIEKRQSVAFWCNPISGHATLYWYQQILGQGPKLLIQFQNNGVVDDSQLPKDRFSAERLKGVDSTLKIQPAKLEDSAVYLCASRPLTGVGSPLHFGNGTRLTVT.

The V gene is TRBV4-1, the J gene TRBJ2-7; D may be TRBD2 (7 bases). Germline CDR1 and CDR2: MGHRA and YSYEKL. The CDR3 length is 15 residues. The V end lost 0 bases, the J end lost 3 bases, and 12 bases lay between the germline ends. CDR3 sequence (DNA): TGCGCCAGCAGCCAAGATAGGGGGGGACACTACGAGCAGTACTTC. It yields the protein CASSQDRGGHYEQYF.

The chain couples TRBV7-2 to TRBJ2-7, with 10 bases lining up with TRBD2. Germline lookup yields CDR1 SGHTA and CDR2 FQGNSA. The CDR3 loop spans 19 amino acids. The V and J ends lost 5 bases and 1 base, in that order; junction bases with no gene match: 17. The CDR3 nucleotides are TGTGCCAGCAGCCGGGCCTCCTCGAAACTAGCGGGAAGTTCCTACGAGCAGTACTTC. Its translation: CASSRASSKLAGSSYEQYF.

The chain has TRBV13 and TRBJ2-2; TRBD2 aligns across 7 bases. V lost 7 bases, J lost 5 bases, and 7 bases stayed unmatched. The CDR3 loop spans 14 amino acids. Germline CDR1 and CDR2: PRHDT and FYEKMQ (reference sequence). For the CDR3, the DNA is TGTGCCAGCATCCTGACGGGGGGAACCGGGGAGCTGTTTTTT. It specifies CASILTGGTGELFF.

CDR3 amino acids: CASSLSRLAGLNEQFF. CDR3 DNA: TGTGCCAGCAGTTTATCGCGACTAGCGGGGTTAAATGAGCAGTTCTTC. The V and J genes are TRBV27 and TRBJ2-1, with 11 bases aligning to TRBD2. Germline assignment: CDR1 MNHEY and CDR2 SMNVEV (reference sequence). This CDR3 is 16 amino acids long. V dropped 0 bases and J dropped 7; count of bases not matched to a gene: 5.

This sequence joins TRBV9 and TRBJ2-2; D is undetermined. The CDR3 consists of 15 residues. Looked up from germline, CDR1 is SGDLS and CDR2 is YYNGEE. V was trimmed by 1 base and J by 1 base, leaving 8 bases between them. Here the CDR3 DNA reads TGTGCCAGCAGCGTACAACTAATGAACACCGGGGAGCTGTTTTTT. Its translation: CASSVQLMNTGELFF.

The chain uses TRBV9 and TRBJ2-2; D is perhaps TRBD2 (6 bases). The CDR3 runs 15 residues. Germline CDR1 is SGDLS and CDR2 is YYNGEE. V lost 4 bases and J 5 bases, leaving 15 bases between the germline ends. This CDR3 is CASSRDFRGTGELFF. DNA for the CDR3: TGTGCCAGCAGCAGGGACTTCCGGGGGACCGGGGAGCTGTTTTTT.

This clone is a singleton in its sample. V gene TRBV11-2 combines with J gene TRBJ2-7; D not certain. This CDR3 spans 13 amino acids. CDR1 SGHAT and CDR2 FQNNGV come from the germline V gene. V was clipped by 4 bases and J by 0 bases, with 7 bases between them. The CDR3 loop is CASSSRFSYEQYF. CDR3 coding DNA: TGTGCCAGCAGCTCTAGGTTCTCCTACGAGCAGTACTTC.

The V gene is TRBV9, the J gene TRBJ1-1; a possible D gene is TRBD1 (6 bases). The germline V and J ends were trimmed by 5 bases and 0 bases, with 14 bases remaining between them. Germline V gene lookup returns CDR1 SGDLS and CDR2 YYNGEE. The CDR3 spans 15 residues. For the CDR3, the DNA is TGTGCCAGCAGTCTGCTGGACAGCATGAACACTGAAGCTTTCTTT. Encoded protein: CASSLLDSMNTEAFF.

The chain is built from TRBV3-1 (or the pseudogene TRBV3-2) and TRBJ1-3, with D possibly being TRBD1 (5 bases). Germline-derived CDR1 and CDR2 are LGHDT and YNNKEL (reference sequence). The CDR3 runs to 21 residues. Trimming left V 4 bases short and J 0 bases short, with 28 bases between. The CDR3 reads CASSPRGIPPGIQISGNTIYF. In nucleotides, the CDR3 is TGTGCCAGCAGCCCTCGCGGGATTCCCCCAGGGATCCAAATCTCTGGAAACACCATATATTTT.